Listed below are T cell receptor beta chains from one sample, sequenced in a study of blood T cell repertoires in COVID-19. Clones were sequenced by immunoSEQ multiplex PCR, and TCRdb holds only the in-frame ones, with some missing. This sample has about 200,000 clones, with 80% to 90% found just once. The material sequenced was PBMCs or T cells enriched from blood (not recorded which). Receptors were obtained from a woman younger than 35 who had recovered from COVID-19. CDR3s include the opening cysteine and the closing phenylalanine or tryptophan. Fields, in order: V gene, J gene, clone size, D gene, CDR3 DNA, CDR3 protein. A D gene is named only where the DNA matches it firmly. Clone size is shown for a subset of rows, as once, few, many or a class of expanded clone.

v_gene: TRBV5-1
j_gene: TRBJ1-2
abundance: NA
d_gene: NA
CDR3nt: TGCGCCAGCAGCTTAAACAGGGTATCGGATGGCTACACCTTC
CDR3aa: CASSLNRVSDGYTF

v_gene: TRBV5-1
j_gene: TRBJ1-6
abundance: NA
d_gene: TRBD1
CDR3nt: TGCGCCAGCAGCTCGCGGGACAGGGGAGGCTCACCCCTCCACTTT
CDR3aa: CASSSRDRGGSPLHF

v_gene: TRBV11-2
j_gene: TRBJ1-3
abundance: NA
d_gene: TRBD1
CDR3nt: TGTGCCAGCAGCCTATCCCAGGGGGCGCCGGGAAACACCATATATTTT
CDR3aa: CASSLSQGAPGNTIYF

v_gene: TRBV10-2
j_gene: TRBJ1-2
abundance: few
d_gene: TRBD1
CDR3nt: TGCGCCAGCACCCCCGGGACAGGGGATCTCGGCTATGGCTACACCTTC
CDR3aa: CASTPGTGDLGYGYTF

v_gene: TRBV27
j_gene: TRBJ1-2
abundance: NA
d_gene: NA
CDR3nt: TGTGCCAGCAGTTTGTCGAGAACGAATGGCTACACCTTC
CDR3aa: CASSLSRTNGYTF

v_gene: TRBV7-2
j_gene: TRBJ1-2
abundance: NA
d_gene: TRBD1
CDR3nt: TGTGCCAGCAGCTCTGGCCCCGACAGGGTCTATGGCTACACCTTC
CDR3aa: CASSSGPDRVYGYTF

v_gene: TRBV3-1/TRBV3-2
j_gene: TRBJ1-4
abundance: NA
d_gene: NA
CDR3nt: TGTGCCAGCAGCCTTCGGACTGGGGCAACTAATGAAAAACTGTTTTTT
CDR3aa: CASSLRTGATNEKLFF

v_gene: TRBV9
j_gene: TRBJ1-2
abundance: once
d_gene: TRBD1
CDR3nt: TGTGCCAGCAGCGTAGCAGACAGGGGTTGGAGCTACACCTTC
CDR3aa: CASSVADRGWSYTF

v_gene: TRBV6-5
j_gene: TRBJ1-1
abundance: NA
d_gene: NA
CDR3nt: TGTGCCAGCAGTCGAGGGGGACCCCCAGAGAGAGCTTTCTTT
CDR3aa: CASSRGGPPERAFF

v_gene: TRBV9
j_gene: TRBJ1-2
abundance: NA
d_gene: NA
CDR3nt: TGTGCCAGCAGCGTAGCGGGTAGGGAGGAAGGCTACACCTTC
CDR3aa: CASSVAGREEGYTF

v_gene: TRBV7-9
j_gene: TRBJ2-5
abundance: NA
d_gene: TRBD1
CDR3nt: TGTGCCAGCAGCTCCCGGACAGGGGAAGAGACCCAGTACTTC
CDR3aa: CASSSRTGEETQYF

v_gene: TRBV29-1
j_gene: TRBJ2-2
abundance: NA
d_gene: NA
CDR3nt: TGCAGCGTTGTACCGACAGGAGCTAACACCGGGGAGCTGTTTTTT
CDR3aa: CSVVPTGANTGELFF

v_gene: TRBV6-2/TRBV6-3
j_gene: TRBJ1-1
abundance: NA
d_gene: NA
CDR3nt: TGTGCCAGCAGTGCGACAGGTCGCAGCACTGAAGCTTTCTTT
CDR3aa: CASSATGRSTEAFF

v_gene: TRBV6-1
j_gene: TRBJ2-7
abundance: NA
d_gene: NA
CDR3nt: TGTGCCAGCAGTGAAGAGGAGACTAGGGAGCAGTACTTC
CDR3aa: CASSEEETREQYF

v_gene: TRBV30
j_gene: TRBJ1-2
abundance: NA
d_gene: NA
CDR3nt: TGTGCCTGGATGATACAGGAAAAAAATGGCTACACCTTC
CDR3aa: CAWMIQEKNGYTF

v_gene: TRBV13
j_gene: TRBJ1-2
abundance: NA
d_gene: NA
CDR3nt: TGTGCCAGCAGCTTAAAGGGTAACAGGGGCTACACCTTC
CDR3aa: CASSLKGNRGYTF

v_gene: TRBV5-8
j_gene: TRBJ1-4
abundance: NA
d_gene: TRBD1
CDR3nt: TGTGCCAGCAGCTTAGGACAGGCGGGAATCGAAAAACTGTTTTTT
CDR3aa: CASSLGQAGIEKLFF

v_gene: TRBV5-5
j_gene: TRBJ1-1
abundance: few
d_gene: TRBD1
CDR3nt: TGTGCCAGCAGCTCTTACAGGGGCGGGAACACTGAAGCTTTCTTT
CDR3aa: CASSSYRGGNTEAFF

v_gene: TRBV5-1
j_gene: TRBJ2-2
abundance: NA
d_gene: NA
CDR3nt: TGCGCCAGCAGCTTGACAGGTTTGCGCACCGGGGAGCTGTTTTTT
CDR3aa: CASSLTGLRTGELFF

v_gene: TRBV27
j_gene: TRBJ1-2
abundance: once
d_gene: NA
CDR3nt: TGTGCCAGCAGTCCCAATCCGGGTCGTGGCTACACCTTC
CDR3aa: CASSPNPGRGYTF

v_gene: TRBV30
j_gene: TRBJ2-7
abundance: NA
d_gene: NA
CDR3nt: TGTGCCTGGAGTGTACAGACCGACTACGAGCAGTACTTC
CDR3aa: CAWSVQTDYEQYF

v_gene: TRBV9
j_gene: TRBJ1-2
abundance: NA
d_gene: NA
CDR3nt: TGTGCCAGCAGCGTAGTCACAGGGTATGGCTACACCTTC
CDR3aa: CASSVVTGYGYTF

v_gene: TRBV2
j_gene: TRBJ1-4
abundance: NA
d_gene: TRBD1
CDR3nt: TGTGCCAGCAGGGGGACAGCTTCAACTAATGAAAAACTGTTTTTT
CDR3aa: CASRGTASTNEKLFF

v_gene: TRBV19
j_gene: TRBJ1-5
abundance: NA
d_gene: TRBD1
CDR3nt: TGTGCCAGCCGGAGGGGGCAGGGCGGGAATCAGCCCCAGCATTTT
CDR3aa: CASRRGQGGNQPQHF

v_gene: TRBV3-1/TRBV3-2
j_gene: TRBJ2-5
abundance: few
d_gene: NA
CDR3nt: TGTGCCAGCAGCCAAGGGGGCGCGGAGACCCAGTACTTC
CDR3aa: CASSQGGAETQYF

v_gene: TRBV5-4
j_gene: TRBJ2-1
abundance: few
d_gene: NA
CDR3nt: TGTGCCAGCAGCCGCAATGGGGGAGGCTCCTACAATGAGCAGTTCTTC
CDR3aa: CASSRNGGGSYNEQFF

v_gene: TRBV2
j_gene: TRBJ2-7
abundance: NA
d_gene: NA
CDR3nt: TGTGCCAGCAGTGATGACAGAATACGGGAGCAGTACTTC
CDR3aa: CASSDDRIREQYF

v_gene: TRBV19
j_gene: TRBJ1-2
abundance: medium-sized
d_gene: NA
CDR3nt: TGTGCCAGTAGTATAGATCATCGGGGAGCGGGCGGCTACACCTTC
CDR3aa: CASSIDHRGAGGYTF

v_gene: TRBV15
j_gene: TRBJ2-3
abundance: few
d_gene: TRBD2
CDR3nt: TGTGCCACCAGCAGAGATCGGCTAGCGGGGGTTAACACAGATACGCAGTATTTT
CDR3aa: CATSRDRLAGVNTDTQYF

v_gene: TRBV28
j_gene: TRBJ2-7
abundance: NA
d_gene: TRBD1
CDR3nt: TGTGCCAGCAGTACCACCGGGACAGGGTTGGCCTACGAGCAGTACTTC
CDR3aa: CASSTTGTGLAYEQYF

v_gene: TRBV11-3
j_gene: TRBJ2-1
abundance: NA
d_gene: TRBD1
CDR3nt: TGTGCCAGCAGCTCCGGACAGGGAACCTACAATGAGCAGTTCTTC
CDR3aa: CASSSGQGTYNEQFF

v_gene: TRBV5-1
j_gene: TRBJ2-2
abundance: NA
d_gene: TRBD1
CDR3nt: TGCGCCAGCAGCTCCGGGACAGGGAATGGGAGGGAGCTGTTTTTT
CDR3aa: CASSSGTGNGRELFF

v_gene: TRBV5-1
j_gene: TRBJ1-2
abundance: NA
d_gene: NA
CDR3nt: TGCGCCAGCAGCTCCTCCTCCAGATCTAACTATGGCTACACCTTC
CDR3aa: CASSSSSRSNYGYTF

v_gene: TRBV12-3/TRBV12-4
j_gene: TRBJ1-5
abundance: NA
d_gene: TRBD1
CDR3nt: TGTGCCAGCAGTTTGACAGGGTCGGGGCCCCAGCATTTT
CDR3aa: CASSLTGSGPQHF

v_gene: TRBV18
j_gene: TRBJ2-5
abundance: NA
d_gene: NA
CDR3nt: TGTGCCAGCTCACCGGGTGTATCCAGGAACCAAGAGACCCAGTACTTC
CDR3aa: CASSPGVSRNQETQYF

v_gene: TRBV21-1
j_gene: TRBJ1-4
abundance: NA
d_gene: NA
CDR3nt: TGTGCCAGCAGTTCTCCTGACAGGGGTCCTCGTGAAAAACTGTTTTTT
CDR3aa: CASSSPDRGPREKLFF

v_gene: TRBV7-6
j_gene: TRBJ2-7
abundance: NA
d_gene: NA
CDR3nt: TGTGCCAGCAGCCTACAGAGTGCCGAGCAGTACTTC
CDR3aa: CASSLQSAEQYF

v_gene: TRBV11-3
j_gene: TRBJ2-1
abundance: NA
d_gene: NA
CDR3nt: TGTGCCAGCAGCTTAAGGACGGGAACCTACAATGAGCAGTTCTTC
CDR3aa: CASSLRTGTYNEQFF

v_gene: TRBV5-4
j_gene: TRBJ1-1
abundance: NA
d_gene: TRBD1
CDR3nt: TGTGCCAGCAGCTTGGGGGACAGGTTAACGAACACTGAAGCTTTCTTT
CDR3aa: CASSLGDRLTNTEAFF

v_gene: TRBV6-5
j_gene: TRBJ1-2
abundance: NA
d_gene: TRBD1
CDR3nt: TGTGCCAGCACCCCGACAGGGAACTATGGCTACACCTTC
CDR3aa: CASTPTGNYGYTF

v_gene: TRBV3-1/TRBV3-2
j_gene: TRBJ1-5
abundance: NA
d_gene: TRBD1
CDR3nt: TGTGCCAGCAGCCAAACGGGACAGGGAAGGAATCAGCCCCAGCATTTT
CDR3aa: CASSQTGQGRNQPQHF

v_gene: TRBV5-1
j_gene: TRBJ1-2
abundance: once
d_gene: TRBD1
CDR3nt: TGCGCCAGCAGCTTAGGAGGGGGCGTCAACTATGGCTACACCTTC
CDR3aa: CASSLGGGVNYGYTF

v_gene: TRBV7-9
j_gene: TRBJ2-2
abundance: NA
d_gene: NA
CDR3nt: TGTGCCAGCAGCCGTTCCGACCCCAGGGTTACCGGGGAGCTGTTTTTT
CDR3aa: CASSRSDPRVTGELFF

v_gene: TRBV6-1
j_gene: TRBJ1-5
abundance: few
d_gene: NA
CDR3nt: TGTGCCAGCAGTGAAATCCTTTATAGCAATCAGCCCCAGCATTTT
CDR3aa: CASSEILYSNQPQHF

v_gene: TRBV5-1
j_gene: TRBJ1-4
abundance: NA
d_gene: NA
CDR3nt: TGCGCCAGCAGCTTGGGGCAGACTCCAACTAATGAAAAACTGTTTTTT
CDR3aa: CASSLGQTPTNEKLFF

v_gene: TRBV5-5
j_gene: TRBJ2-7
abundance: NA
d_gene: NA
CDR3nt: TGTGCCAGCAGCTTGGTTCAGGGGATCTACGAGCAGTACTTC
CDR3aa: CASSLVQGIYEQYF

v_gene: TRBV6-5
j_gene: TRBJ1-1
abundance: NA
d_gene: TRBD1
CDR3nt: TGTGCCAGTTCCGGACAGGGCAACACTGAAGCTTTCTTT
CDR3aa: CASSGQGNTEAFF

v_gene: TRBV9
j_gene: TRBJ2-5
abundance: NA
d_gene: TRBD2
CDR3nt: TGTGCCAGCAGCGTAGCGGGGGGACTCAAAGAGACCCAGTACTTC
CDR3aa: CASSVAGGLKETQYF

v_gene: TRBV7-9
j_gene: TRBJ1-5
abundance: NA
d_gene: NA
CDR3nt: TGTGCCAGCAGTGACGGGAAGCATCAGCCCCAGCATTTT
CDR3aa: CASSDGKHQPQHF

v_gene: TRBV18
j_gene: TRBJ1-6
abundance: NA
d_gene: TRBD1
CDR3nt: TGTGCCAGCTCACCAAGGGGGCTGGGGAATTCACCCCTCCACTTT
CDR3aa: CASSPRGLGNSPLHF